This is a list of T cell receptor beta chains from one sample in a study of blood T cell repertoires in COVID-19. Libraries were prepared by immunoSEQ multiplex PCR; TCRdb keeps only in-frame clonotypes and omits some of them. The repertoire holds roughly 130,000 clones, with more than 80% as singletons. Sequenced input: peripheral blood. The source is a woman in her fifties or sixties with acute or convalescent COVID-19. Both conserved end residues are part of each CDR3. D genes are given only for firm matches. Rows give clone size only sometimes, using once, few, many, or a class for an expanded clone.

D gene	clone size	CDR3 length	J gene	V gene	CDR3 protein	CDR3 DNA
-	once	13	TRBJ2-1	TRBV6-5	CATQEIGENEQFF	TGTGCCACTCAGGAAATTGGGGAGAATGAGCAGTTCTTC
-	-	13	TRBJ2-7	TRBV5-1	CASSLESSYEQYF	TGCGCCAGCAGCTTGGAGAGCTCCTACGAGCAGTACTTC
TRBD1	-	16	TRBJ1-2	TRBV30	CAWEIHRGRGNYGYTF	TGTGCCTGGGAGATTCACAGGGGGCGCGGTAACTATGGCTACACCTTC
TRBD1	-	16	TRBJ1-5	TRBV18	CASSTFQDRGRQPQHF	TGTGCCAGCTCGACCTTCCAGGACAGGGGGCGGCAGCCCCAGCATTTT
TRBD1	-	15	TRBJ2-5	TRBV4-1	CASSSNRDSEETQYF	TGCGCCAGCAGCTCTAACCGGGACAGCGAAGAGACCCAGTACTTC
-	few	13	TRBJ1-2	TRBV5-1	CASSLAGARGYTF	TGCGCCAGCAGCTTGGCAGGGGCGAGGGGCTACACCTTC
TRBD1	-	17	TRBJ1-1	TRBV5-1	CASSFGQASLMNTEAFF	TGCGCCAGCAGCTTCGGACAGGCCTCCCTAATGAACACTGAAGCTTTCTTT
TRBD1	-	16	TRBJ2-7	TRBV3-1/TRBV3-2	CASSQLSGTGSYEQYF	TGTGCCAGCAGCCAACTTTCCGGGACAGGGAGCTACGAGCAGTACTTC
-	-	15	TRBJ1-2	TRBV19	CASESVQGYGDGYTF	TGTGCCAGTGAATCCGTACAGGGATATGGCGATGGCTACACCTTC
-	-	15	TRBJ1-1	TRBV14	CASSHGGIFNTEAFF	TGTGCCAGCAGTCACGGCGGTATTTTTAACACTGAAGCTTTCTTT